The 18 T cell receptor beta chains below come from one sample, sequenced in a study of T cell responses to AZD1222 COVID-19 vaccine. The protocol was immunoSEQ multiplex PCR, while the TCRdb copy is restricted to in-frame clones and leaves out a portion. The sample lists around 140,000 clones, 70% to 90% occurring once. The material was peripheral blood, obtained on day 0 of AZD1222 vaccination. Receptor source: an adult in good health.

The chain links TRBV11-2 to TRBJ2-3; possibly TRBD2 for D (5 bases). V lost 1 base and J lost 4, with 6 bases in between. The CDR3 is made up of 13 amino acids. Germline CDR1 is SGHAT and CDR2 is FQNNGV. For the CDR3, the DNA is TGTGCCAGCAGCTTAGCTAGCTCAGATACGCAGTATTTT. This encodes CASSLASSDTQYF.

The genes are TRBV24-1 and TRBJ2-3; D may be TRBD2 (7 bases). CDR1 KGHDR and CDR2 SFDVKD come from the germline V gene. V was clipped by 9 bases and J by 5 bases, with 11 bases between them. The CDR3 is 12 amino acids. CDR3 nucleotide sequence: TGTGCCACCGGGGGGGCGGTAGATACGCAGTATTTT. Residues: CATGGAVDTQYF.

This clone is a singleton in its sample. The gene calls are TRBV19 and TRBJ2-7; no reliable D call. Germline CDR1 reads LNHDA; CDR2 reads SQIVND (reference sequence). The CDR3 has 14 residues. V was cut by 6 bases and J by 1 base, with 13 bases left in between. Written as DNA, the CDR3 is TGTGCCAGTAGCCCCCAATGGAATTCCTACGAGCAGTACTTC. Its protein is CASSPQWNSYEQYF. Full variable domain (rest looked up from reference TRBV19 and TRBJ2-7): DGGITQSPKYLFRKEGQNVTLSCEQNLNHDAMYWYRQDPGQGLRLIYYSQIVNDFQKGDIAEGYSVSREKKESFPLTVTSAQKNPTAFYLCASSPQWNSYEQYFGPGTRLTVT.

This clone was detected a few times. The chain couples TRBV5-1 to TRBJ2-5; perhaps D is TRBD1 or TRBD2 (5 bases each). The CDR3 is made up of 15 amino acids. The germline V and J ends were trimmed by 2 bases and 5 bases, with 16 bases remaining between them. Germline-derived CDR1 and CDR2 are SGHRS and YFSETQ. The CDR3 DNA follows: TGCGCCAGCAGCTTAGTTGAGGGGAGCCTCGAGACCCAGTACTTC. As protein: CASSLVEGSLETQYF.

The chain employs TRBV18 and TRBJ2-5, with 14 bases matching TRBD2. V lost 5 bases and J lost 4; bases outside the gene matches: 9. CDR3 length equals 17 residues. Germline assignment: CDR1 KGHSH and CDR2 LQKENI. CDR3 DNA sequence: TGTGCCAGCTCATCCAGGACTAGCGGGGGGCCGGGAGAGACCCAGTACTTC. Its protein is CASSSRTSGGPGETQYF.

The genes are TRBV10-3 and TRBJ2-7; D unclear. V was shortened by 2 bases and J by 3 bases, with 11 bases between the two germline ends. CDR1 ENHRY and CDR2 SYGVKD come from the germline V gene. The CDR3 covers 14 residues. The CDR3 coding sequence is TGTGCCATCAGTGAGCTAGGACGGTTCTACGAGCAGTACTTC. It codes for CAISELGRFYEQYF.

This chain connects TRBV6-5 to TRBJ1-2, with 8 bases identical to TRBD1. V gave up 6 bases and J gave up 5 bases; unmatched junction bases: 8. Germline lookup yields CDR1 MNHEY and CDR2 SVGAGI. CDR3 length: 14 amino acids. CDR3 amino acids: CASSFGQGGYGYTF. The DNA for the CDR3 is TGTGCCAGCAGCTTTGGACAGGGCGGGTATGGCTACACCTTC.

This rearrangement joins TRBV5-1 to TRBJ1-2; D might be TRBD1 (5 bases). The CDR3 covers 15 residues. V shed 0 bases and J shed 7 bases, with 16 bases lying between them. From germline, CDR1 is SGHRS and CDR2 YFSETQ. The CDR3 region has the DNA TGCGCCAGCAGCTTGGGGGGTTTCAGTACAGGTGGCTACACCTTC. Its translation: CASSLGGFSTGGYTF.

Here the CDR3 DNA reads TGTGCCAGCAGCCAGACAGGGGGCGCGGGTGGTGAAAAACTGTTTTTT. This encodes CASSQTGGAGGEKLFF. The genes are TRBV4-2 and TRBJ1-4; 10 nucleotides line up with TRBD1. The CDR3 length is 16 residues. Germline V gene data show CDR1 as LGHNA and CDR2 as YNFKEQ. The V and J ends lost 3 bases and 7 bases, in that order; junction bases with no gene match: 8.

This clone was seen a single time. This sequence joins TRBV5-1 and TRBJ2-5; the D gene is possibly TRBD2 (5 bases). V was cut by 4 bases and J by 1 base, with 11 bases left in between. Germline V gene lookup returns CDR1 SGHRS and CDR2 YFSETQ. The CDR3 consists of 14 residues. Here the CDR3 reads CASSTGKAQETQYF. The CDR3, as DNA: TGCGCCAGCAGCACGGGGAAGGCCCAAGAGACCCAGTACTTC.

The J gene is TRBJ2-3, the V gene TRBV20-1; TRBD1 or TRBD2 may be the D gene (5 bases each). With 7 bases removed from V and 12 bases from J, the gap between germline ends came to 14 bases. The CDR3 loop spans 10 amino acids. Germline V gene lookup returns CDR1 DFQATT and CDR2 SNEGSKA (reference sequence). CDR3 DNA sequence: TGCAGTGTAACCGGGACCATCCAGTATTTT. Protein: CSVTGTIQYF.

The chain is built from TRBV7-9 and TRBJ1-5; tentatively, D is TRBD1 (5 bases). This CDR3 has 15 residues. V lost 0 bases to trimming and J lost 4 bases, with 10 bases between them. From germline, CDR1 is SEHNR and CDR2 FQNEAQ (reference sequence). The CDR3 coding sequence is TGTGCCAGCAGCTTAGCGCACGGGGGGAATCAGCCCCAGCATTTT. As protein: CASSLAHGGNQPQHF.

The rearrangement joins TRBV25-1 to TRBJ1-1; D gene uncertain. Germline V gene data show CDR1 as MGHDK and CDR2 as SYGVNS. This CDR3 contains 12 residues. Trimming removed 4 bases from V and 0 bases from J, with 3 bases in between. The CDR3 reads CASSGVNTEAFF. The CDR3 nucleotides read TGTGCCAGCAGTGGCGTGAACACTGAAGCTTTCTTT.

The chain joins TRBV19 to TRBJ1-6; D is ambiguous. The V and J ends lost 3 bases and 8 bases respectively, with 11 bases between them. CDR1 is LNHDA and CDR2 is SQIVND in the germline V gene (reference sequence). The CDR3 runs 14 residues. The CDR3, as DNA: TGTGCCAGTAGTATGGGCACCGGATATTCACCCCTCCACTTT. Translating it yields CASSMGTGYSPLHF. The full variable domain, completed using reference TRBV19 and TRBJ1-6, is DGGITQSPKYLFRKEGQNVTLSCEQNLNHDAMYWYRQDPGQGLRLIYYSQIVNDFQKGDIAEGYSVSREKKESFPLTVTSAQKNPTAFYLCASSMGTGYSPLHFGNGTRLTVT.

This chain uses TRBV10-1 with TRBJ2-3, with a possible D match to TRBD2 (7 bases). The CDR3 is made up of 16 amino acids. Per germline, CDR1 WNHNN and CDR2 SYGVQD (reference sequence). Trimming took 3 bases from V and 3 from J, leaving 16 bases between them. The CDR3 sequence: CASSESRGGATDTQYF. CDR3 in DNA: TGCGCCAGCAGTGAATCTAGGGGGGGCGCAACAGATACGCAGTATTTT.

The CDR3, as DNA: TGTGCCAGCAGCTTAGATATGGGGGAGCAGTACTTC. Protein sequence: CASSLDMGEQYF. The chain is built from TRBV7-9 and TRBJ2-7; D is undetermined. CDR1 is SEHNR and CDR2 is FQNEAQ in the germline V gene (reference sequence). The CDR3 contains 12 residues. V shed 1 base and J shed 7 bases, with 8 bases lying between them.

The chain joins TRBV19 to TRBJ1-4; 7 positions agree with TRBD1. The germline V gene has CDR1 LNHDA and CDR2 SQIVND (reference sequence). CDR3 length equals 15 residues. With 5 bases clipped from V and 0 bases from J, the junction kept 3 bases outside the gene matches. This CDR3 is CASSSQGATNEKLFF. Written as DNA, the CDR3 is TGTGCCAGTAGTTCCCAGGGGGCAACTAATGAAAAACTGTTTTTT.

This rearrangement joins TRBV9 to TRBJ2-2; 9 bases line up with TRBD2. The CDR3 covers 16 residues. The V segment lost 0 bases and the J segment 7 bases; nucleotides outside the gene matches: 7. CDR1 and CDR2 from the germline V gene are SGDLS and YYNGEE. CDR3 sequence reads: CASSVGSSGGYGELFF. CDR3 DNA: TGTGCCAGCAGCGTAGGAAGTAGCGGGGGATACGGGGAGCTGTTTTTT.